This T cell receptor (beta chain) was captured by sequencing in a study of control samples from healthy donors and cancer patients. The length of the CDR3 is 19 residues. V was pared by 1 base and J by 0 bases, with 19 bases between. CDR1 LGHDT and CDR2 YNNKEL come from the germline V gene (reference sequence). TCRdb's copy holds only in-frame clones and misses some; the assay was immunoSEQ multiplex PCR. The sample lists about 140,000 clones; 94% were seen once. This receptor was identified in a man aged 40-50 years in good health. The V gene is TRBV3-1 (or the pseudogene TRBV3-2), the J gene TRBJ1-5; no reliable D call. The sample taken for sequencing was blood. CDR3 sequence: CASSQGSPGPRNSNQPQHF. CDR3 in DNA: TGTGCCAGCAGCCAAGGTTCCCCGGGCCCTAGAAATAGCAATCAGCCCCAGCATTTT.